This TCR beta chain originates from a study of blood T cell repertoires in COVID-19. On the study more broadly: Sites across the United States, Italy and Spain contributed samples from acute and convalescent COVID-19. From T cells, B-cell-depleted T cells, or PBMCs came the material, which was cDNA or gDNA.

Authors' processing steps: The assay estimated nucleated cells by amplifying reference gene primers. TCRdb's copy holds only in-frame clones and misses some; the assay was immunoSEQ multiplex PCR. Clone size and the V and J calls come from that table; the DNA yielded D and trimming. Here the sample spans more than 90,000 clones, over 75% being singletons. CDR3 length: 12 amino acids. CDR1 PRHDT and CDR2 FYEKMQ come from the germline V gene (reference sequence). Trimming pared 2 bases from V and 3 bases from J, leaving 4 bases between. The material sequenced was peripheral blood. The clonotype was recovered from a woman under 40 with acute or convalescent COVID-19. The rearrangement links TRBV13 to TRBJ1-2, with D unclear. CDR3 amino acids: CASSLRDYGYTF. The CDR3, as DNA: TGTGCCAGCAGCTTACGGGACTATGGCTACACCTTC.